This T cell receptor (beta chain) was documented in a study of cytomegalovirus exposure and HLA in healthy donors. Study-level findings and limits: Trimming of TCR beta V- and J-genes showed a link, identified in a later analysis, to a missense DCLRE1C variant. Later, an analysis found that common viral pathogens appeared to be linked with several of the most significant clusters.

Use of 60 Vbeta and 13 Jbeta primers characterized the PCR. Sequencing was performed with immunoSEQ multiplex PCR; in TCRdb, only in-frame clones are kept and a portion is missing. The table for this sample gives under 150,000 clones. About this clone itself: Antigen specificity is unknown.

V was pared by 5 bases and J by 6 bases, with 17 bases between. The length of the CDR3 is 15 residues. The V gene's germline CDR1 is MNHEY and CDR2 SMNVEV (reference sequence). Sample: PBMCs. The chain employs TRBV27 and TRBJ1-5; D may be TRBD1 (5 bases). The clonotype was recovered from an older woman in good health and CMV-seronegative. The CDR3 here is CASSPEAAGGQPQHF. In DNA form, the CDR3 reads TGTGCCAGCAGTCCCGAGGCAGCCGGGGGTCAGCCCCAGCATTTT.